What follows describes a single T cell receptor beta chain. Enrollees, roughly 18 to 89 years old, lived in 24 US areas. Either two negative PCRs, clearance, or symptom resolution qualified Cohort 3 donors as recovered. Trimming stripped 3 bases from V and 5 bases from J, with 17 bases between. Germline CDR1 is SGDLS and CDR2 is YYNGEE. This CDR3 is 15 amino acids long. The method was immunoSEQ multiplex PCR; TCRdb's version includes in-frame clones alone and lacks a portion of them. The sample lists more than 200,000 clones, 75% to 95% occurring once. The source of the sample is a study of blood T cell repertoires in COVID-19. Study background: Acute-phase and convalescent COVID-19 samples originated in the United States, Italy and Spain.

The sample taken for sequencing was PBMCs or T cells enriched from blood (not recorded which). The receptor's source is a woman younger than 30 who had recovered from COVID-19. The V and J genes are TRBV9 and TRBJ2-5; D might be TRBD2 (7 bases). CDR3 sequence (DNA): TGTGCCAGCAGCGAGGGCACGGGGGGCCCGGAGACCCAGTACTTC. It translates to CASSEGTGGPETQYF.